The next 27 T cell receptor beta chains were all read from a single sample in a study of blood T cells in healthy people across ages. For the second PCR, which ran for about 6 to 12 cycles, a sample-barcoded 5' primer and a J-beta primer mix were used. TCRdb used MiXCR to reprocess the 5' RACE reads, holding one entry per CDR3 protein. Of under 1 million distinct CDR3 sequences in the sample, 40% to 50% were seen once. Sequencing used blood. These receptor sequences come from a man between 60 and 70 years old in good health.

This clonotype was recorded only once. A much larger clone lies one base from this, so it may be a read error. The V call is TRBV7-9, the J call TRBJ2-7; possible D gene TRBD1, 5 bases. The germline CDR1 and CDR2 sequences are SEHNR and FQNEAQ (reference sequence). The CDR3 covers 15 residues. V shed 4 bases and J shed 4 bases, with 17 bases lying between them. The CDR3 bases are TGTGCCAGCAGCTCCTCGTCAGAGACAGTTTACGAGCAGTACTTC. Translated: CASSSSSETVYEQYF.

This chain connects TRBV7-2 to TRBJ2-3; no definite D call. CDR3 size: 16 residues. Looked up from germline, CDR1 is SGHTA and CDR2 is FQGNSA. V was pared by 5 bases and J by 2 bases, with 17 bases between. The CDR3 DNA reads TGTGCCAGCAGCCCCTGGACCGCAGAACTCACAGATACGCAGTATTTT. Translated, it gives CASSPWTAELTDTQYF. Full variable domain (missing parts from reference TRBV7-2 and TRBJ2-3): GAGVSQSPSNKVTEKGKDVELRCDPISGHTALYWYRQSLGQGLEFLIYFQGNSAPDKSGLPSDRFSAERTGGSVSTLTIQRTQQEDSAVYLCASSPWTAELTDTQYFGPGTRLTVL.

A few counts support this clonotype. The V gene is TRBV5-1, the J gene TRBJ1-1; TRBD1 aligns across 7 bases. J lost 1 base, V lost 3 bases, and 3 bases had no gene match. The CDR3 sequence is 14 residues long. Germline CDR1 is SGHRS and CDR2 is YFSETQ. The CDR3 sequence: CASSWGQSNTEAFF. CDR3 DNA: TGCGCCAGCAGCTGGGGACAGTCGAACACTGAAGCTTTCTTT.

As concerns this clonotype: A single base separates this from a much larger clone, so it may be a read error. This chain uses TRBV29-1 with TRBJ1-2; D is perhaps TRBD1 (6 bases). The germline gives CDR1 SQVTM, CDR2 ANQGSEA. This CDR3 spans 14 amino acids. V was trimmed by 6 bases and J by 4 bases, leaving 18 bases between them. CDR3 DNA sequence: TGCAGCGTGGATACAGGGACGAGAAGCTATGGCTACACCTTC. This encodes CSVDTGTRSYGYTF.

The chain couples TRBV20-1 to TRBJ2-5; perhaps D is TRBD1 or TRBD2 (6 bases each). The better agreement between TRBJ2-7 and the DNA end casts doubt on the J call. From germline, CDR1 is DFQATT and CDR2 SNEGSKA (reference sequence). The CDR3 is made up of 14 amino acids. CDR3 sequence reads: CSARDRGVIYEQYF. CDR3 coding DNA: TGCAGTGCTAGGGATAGGGGGGTGATCTACGAGCAGTACTTC.

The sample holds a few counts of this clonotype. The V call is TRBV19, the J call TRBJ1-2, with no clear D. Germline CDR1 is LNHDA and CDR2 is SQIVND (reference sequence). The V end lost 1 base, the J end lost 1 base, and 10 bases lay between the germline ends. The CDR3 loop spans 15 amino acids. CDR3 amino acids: CASSIGARYNYGYTF. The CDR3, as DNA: TGTGCCAGTAGTATAGGGGCCCGATATAACTATGGCTACACCTTC.

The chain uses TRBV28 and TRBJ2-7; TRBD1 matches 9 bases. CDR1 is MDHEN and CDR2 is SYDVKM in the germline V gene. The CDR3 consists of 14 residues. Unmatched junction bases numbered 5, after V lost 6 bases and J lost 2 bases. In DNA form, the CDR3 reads TGTGCCAGCAGGGGGACAGGGCGCCCCTACGAGCAGTACTTC. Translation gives CASRGTGRPYEQYF.

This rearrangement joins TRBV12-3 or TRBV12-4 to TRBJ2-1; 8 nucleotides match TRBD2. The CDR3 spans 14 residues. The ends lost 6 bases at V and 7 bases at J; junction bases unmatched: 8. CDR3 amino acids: CASREGLVSNEQFF. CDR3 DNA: TGTGCCAGCAGAGAGGGACTAGTGTCGAATGAGCAGTTCTTC.

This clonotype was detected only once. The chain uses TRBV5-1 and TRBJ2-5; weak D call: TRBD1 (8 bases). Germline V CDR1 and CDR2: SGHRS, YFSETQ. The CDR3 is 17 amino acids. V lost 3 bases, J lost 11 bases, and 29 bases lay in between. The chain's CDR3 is CASSSNRKTGEGYAQYF. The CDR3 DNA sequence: TGCGCCAGCAGCTCGAACCGAAAGACAGGGGAGGGATACGCGCAGTACTTC.

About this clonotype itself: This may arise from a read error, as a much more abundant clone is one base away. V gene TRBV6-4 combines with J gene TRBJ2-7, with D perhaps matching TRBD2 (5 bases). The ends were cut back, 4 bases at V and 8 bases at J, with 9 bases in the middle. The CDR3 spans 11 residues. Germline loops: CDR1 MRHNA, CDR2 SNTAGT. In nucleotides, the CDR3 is TGTGCCAGCAGTGCGGGGTATCAGCAGTACTTC. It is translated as CASSAGYQQYF.

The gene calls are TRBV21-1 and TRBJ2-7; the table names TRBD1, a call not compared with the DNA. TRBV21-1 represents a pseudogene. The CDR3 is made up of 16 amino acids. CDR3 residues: CASSYPGTAFYNEQYF. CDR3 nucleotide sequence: TGTGCCAGCAGCTACCCCGGGACAGCTTTTTACAATGAGCAGTACTTC.

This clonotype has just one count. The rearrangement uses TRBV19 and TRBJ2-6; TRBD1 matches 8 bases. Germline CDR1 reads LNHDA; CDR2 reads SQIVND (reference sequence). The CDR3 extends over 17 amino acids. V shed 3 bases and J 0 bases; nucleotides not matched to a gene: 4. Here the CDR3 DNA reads TGTGCCAGTAGTATGGAGACAGGGGTCTCTGGGGCCAACGTCCTGACTTTC. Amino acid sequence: CASSMETGVSGANVLTF.

CDR3 sequence (DNA): TGTGCCACCAGTGATGAAGTCGGGGGGGCGGTTATCACAGATACGCAGTATTTT. It specifies CATSDEVGGAVITDTQYF. The genes are TRBV24-1 and TRBJ2-3; 8 bases align to TRBD2. Looked up from germline, CDR1 is KGHDR and CDR2 is SFDVKD. V was clipped by 3 bases and J by 2 bases; unmatched bases: 12. This CDR3 contains 18 residues.

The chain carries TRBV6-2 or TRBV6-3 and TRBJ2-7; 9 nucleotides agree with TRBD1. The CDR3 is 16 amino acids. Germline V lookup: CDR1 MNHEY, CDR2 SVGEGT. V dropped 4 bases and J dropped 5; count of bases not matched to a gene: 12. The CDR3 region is CASSSAGDRERHEQYF. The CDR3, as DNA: TGTGCCAGCAGTTCGGCCGGGGACAGGGAAAGACACGAGCAGTACTTC.

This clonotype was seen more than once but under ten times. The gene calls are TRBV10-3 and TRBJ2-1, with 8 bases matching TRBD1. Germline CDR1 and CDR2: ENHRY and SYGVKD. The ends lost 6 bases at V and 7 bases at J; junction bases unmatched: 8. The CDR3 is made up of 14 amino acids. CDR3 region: CAISNRGRMNEQFF. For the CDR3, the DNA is TGTGCCATCAGCAACAGGGGGAGGATGAATGAGCAGTTCTTC.

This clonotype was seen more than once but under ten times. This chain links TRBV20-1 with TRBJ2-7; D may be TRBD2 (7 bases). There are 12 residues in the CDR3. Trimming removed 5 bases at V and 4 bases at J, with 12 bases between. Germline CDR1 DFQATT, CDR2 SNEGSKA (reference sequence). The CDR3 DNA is TGCAGTGCTGTCGGGGGGCGGTACGAGCAGTACTTC. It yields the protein CSAVGGRYEQYF.

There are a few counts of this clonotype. The CDR3 protein is CSAKGGNTDTQYF. In DNA, the CDR3 is TGCAGTGCCAAAGGGGGGAACACAGATACGCAGTATTTT. The rearrangement joins TRBV20-1 to TRBJ2-3, with D possibly called TRBD1 or TRBD2 (6 bases each). This CDR3 is 13 amino acids long. V gave up 6 bases and J gave up 2 bases, with 12 bases separating them. The germline gives CDR1 DFQATT, CDR2 SNEGSKA (reference sequence).

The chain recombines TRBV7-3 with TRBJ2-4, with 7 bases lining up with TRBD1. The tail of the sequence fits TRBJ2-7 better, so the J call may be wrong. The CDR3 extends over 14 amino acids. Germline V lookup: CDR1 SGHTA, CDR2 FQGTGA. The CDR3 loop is CASSLTGGGDEQYF. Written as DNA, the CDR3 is TGTGCCAGCAGCTTAACAGGGGGCGGAGACGAGCAGTACTTC.

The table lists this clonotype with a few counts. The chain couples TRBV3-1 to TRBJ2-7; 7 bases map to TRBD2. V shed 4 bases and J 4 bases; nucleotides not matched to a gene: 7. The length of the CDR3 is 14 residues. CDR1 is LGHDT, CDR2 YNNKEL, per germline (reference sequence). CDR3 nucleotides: TGTGCCAGCAGCCGGGACGGGGGGTGGTACGAGCAGTACTTC. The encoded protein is CASSRDGGWYEQYF.

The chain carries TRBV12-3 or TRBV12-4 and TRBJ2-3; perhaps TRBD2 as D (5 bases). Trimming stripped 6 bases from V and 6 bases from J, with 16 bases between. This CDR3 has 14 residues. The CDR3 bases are TGTGCCAGCAGATGGGCCGGAGAGCGGGATACGCAGTATTTT. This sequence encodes CASRWAGERDTQYF.

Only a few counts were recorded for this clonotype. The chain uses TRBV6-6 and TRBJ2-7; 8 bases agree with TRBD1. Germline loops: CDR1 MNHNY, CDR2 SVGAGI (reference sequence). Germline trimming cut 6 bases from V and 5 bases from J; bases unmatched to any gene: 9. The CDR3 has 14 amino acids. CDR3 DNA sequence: TGTGCCAGCAGCATCGGGGCAGGGGGCGACGAGCAGTACTTC. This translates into CASSIGAGGDEQYF.

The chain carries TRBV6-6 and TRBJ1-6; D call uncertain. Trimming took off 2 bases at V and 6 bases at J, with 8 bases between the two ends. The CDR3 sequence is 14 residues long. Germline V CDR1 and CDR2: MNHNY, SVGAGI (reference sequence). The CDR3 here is CASSYQAVNSPLHF. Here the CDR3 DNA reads TGTGCCAGCAGTTACCAAGCAGTTAATTCACCCCTCCACTTT.

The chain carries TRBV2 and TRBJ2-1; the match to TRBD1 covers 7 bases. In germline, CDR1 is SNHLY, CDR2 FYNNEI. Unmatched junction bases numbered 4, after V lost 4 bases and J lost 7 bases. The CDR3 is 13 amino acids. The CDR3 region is CASSGSTGNEQFF. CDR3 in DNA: TGTGCCAGCAGTGGTTCGACAGGGAATGAGCAGTTCTTC.

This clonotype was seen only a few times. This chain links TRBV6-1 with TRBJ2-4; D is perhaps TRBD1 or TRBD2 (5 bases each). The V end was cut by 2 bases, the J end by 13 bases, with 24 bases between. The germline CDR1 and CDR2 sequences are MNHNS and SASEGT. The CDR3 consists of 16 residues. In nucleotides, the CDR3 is TGTGCCAGCAGTGAACAGGGACGTGTGGGAGTCTGGGAGCAGTACTTC. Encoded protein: CASSEQGRVGVWEQYF.

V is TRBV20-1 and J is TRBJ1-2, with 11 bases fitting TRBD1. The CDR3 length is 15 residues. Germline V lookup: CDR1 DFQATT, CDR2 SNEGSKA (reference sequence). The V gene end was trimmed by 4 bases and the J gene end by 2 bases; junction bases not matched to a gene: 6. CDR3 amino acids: CSAISGTGGNYGYTF. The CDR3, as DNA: TGCAGTGCTATATCCGGGACAGGGGGGAACTATGGCTACACCTTC.

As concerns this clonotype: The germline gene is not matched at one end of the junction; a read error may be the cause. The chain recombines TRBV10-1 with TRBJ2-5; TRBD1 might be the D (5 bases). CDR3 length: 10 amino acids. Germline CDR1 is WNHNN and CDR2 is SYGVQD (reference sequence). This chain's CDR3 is CTSRAETQYF. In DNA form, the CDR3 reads TGCACCAGCAGGGCGGAGACCCAGTACTTC.

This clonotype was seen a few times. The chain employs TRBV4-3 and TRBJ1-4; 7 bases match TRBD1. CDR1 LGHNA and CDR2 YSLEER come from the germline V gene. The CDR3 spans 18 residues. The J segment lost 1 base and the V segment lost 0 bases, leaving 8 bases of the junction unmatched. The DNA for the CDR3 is TGCGCCAGCAGCCAAGATGGACCAGGGGGAGAAACTAATGAAAAACTGTTTTTT. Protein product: CASSQDGPGGETNEKLFF.